The next 28 T cell receptor beta chains were all read from a single sample in a study of control samples from healthy donors and cancer patients. Data came from immunoSEQ multiplex PCR; TCRdb stores just in-frame clones and leaves some out. The sample has 150,000 to 200,000 clones. The sequencing sample was made of blood. These receptors came from a woman aged 25 to 39 in good health.

The rearrangement joins TRBV28 to TRBJ1-5; D remains ambiguous. The CDR3 spans 16 residues. Germline V gene data show CDR1 as MDHEN and CDR2 as SYDVKM. The ends were cut back, 2 bases at V and 4 bases at J, with 15 bases in the middle. CDR3: CASSLLRTPENQPQHF. DNA of the CDR3: TGTGCCAGCAGTTTACTACGGACTCCTGAAAATCAGCCCCAGCATTTT. Full variable domain (outside the CDR3, taken from reference TRBV28 and TRBJ1-5): DVKVTQSSRYLVKRTGEKVFLECVQDMDHENMFWYRQDPGLGLRLIYFSYDVKMKEKGDIPEGYSVSREKKERFSLILESASTNQTSMYLCASSLLRTPENQPQHFGDGTRLSIL.

The V and J genes are TRBV2 and TRBJ1-2; 7 bases fit TRBD1. Germline V gene sequence: CDR1 SNHLY, CDR2 FYNNEI. The CDR3 contains 13 residues. J lost 5 bases, V lost 3 bases, and 3 bases had no gene match. Here the CDR3 DNA reads TGTGCCAGCAGTGAGATGGGACAGTATGGCTACACCTTC. Translating it yields CASSEMGQYGYTF.

The gene calls are TRBV4-1 and TRBJ2-7; 7 nucleotides align to TRBD2. Germline CDR1 reads MGHRA; CDR2 reads YSYEKL. V trimming: 1 base; J trimming: 5 bases; junction bases outside the gene matches: 8. The CDR3 consists of 15 residues. DNA of the CDR3: TGCGCCAGCAGCCAAGCGGAGACTAGCTACCACGAGCAGTACTTC. Its protein is CASSQAETSYHEQYF.

This chain links TRBV9 with TRBJ1-1; the D is unclear. This CDR3 comprises 12 residues. The germline V gene encodes CDR1 SGDLS and CDR2 YYNGEE. The ends were cut back, 3 bases at V and 11 bases at J, with 14 bases in the middle. The DNA for the CDR3 is TGTGCCAGCAGCGGGGAAGGAGGTCCGGCTTTCTTT. Protein product: CASSGEGGPAFF.

The chain links TRBV28 to TRBJ1-3, with D uncertain. V was pared by 0 bases and J by 4 bases, with 7 bases between. This CDR3 comprises 14 residues. The germline CDR1 and CDR2 sequences are MDHEN and SYDVKM. The DNA of the CDR3 is TGTGCCAGCAGTTTATGGGCGGCAGGAAACACCATATATTTT. Amino acids: CASSLWAAGNTIYF.

This rearrangement joins TRBV27 to TRBJ1-4; perhaps TRBD1 as D (6 bases). V was shortened by 4 bases and J by 6 bases, with 15 bases between the two germline ends. Germline loops: CDR1 MNHEY, CDR2 SMNVEV (reference sequence). This CDR3 comprises 15 residues. CDR3 sequence reads: CASSYGLDRHEKLFF. CDR3 coding DNA: TGTGCCAGCAGTTACGGGCTCGACAGGCATGAAAAACTGTTTTTT.

The V and J genes are TRBV5-5 and TRBJ2-5; D remains ambiguous. Germline assignment: CDR1 SGHKS and CDR2 YYEKEE (reference sequence). Trimming shortened V by 0 bases and J by 4 bases, and 10 bases separated the two germline ends. This CDR3 contains 14 residues. CDR3 protein: CASSLGGGRETQYF. In DNA, the CDR3 is TGTGCCAGCAGCTTGGGCGGTGGTAGAGAGACCCAGTACTTC.

The rearrangement links TRBV5-4 to TRBJ1-2; no definite D call. Germline V gene sequence: CDR1 SGHNT, CDR2 YYREEE (reference sequence). V was shortened by 1 base and J by 8 bases, with 12 bases between the two germline ends. This CDR3 spans 13 amino acids. The CDR3 sequence is CASSLPEVGGYTF. The DNA for the CDR3 is TGTGCCAGCAGCTTGCCAGAGGTGGGAGGCTACACCTTC.

The CDR3 DNA sequence: TGTGCCAGCAGTTACGAAGAGACAGCTAACTATTCACCCCTCCACTTT. The encoded protein is CASSYEETANYSPLHF. The J gene is TRBJ1-6, the V gene TRBV6-2 or TRBV6-3, with D maybe TRBD1 (5 bases). The CDR3 is 16 amino acids. Germline CDR1 is MNHEY and CDR2 is SVGEGT. V shed 2 bases and J shed 8 bases, with 16 bases lying between them.

The chain carries TRBV7-9 and TRBJ1-5; 7 positions match TRBD1. Germline lookup yields CDR1 SEHNR and CDR2 FQNEAQ (reference sequence). This CDR3 comprises 15 residues. Trimming took 3 bases from V and 3 from J; bases not matched to a gene: 5. Written as DNA, the CDR3 is TGTGCCAGCAGCTTCGAGGGGGCGACCAATCAGCCCCAGCATTTT. As protein: CASSFEGATNQPQHF.

J is TRBJ2-7 and V is TRBV4-1; D perhaps matches TRBD2 (6 bases). Germline assignment: CDR1 MGHRA and CDR2 YSYEKL. V lost 0 bases and J 5 bases, leaving 8 bases between the germline ends. CDR3 length equals 13 residues. CDR3 protein: CASSQDGGNEQYF. The CDR3 bases are TGCGCCAGCAGCCAAGATGGAGGGAACGAGCAGTACTTC.

The chain uses TRBV5-1 and TRBJ1-4, with 7 nucleotides matching TRBD1. The V gene's germline CDR1 is SGHRS and CDR2 YFSETQ. The CDR3 runs 18 residues. The junction had 8 bases not matched to a gene; V was cut back by 0 bases and J by 0 bases. CDR3 nucleotides: TGCGCCAGCAGCTTGGCCCCAGGGGGGGACGCAACTAATGAAAAACTGTTTTTT. It translates to CASSLAPGGDATNEKLFF.

V is TRBV28 and J is TRBJ2-3; the match to TRBD2 covers 8 bases. CDR3 length: 16 residues. In germline, CDR1 is MDHEN, CDR2 SYDVKM. With 5 bases clipped from V and 1 base from J, the junction kept 8 bases outside the gene matches. CDR3 protein: CASSPIAGPRTDTQYF. The CDR3 DNA sequence: TGTGCCAGCAGTCCCATAGCGGGACCCCGCACAGATACGCAGTATTTT.

This sequence joins TRBV30 and TRBJ1-6, with D perhaps matching TRBD1 (6 bases). Trimming pared 0 bases from V and 5 bases from J, leaving 8 bases between. The CDR3 contains 14 residues. Germline V CDR1 and CDR2: GTSNPN, SVGIG (reference sequence). The CDR3 region has the DNA TGTGCCTGGAGTGTGGGGGCCCATAATTCACCCCTCCACTTT. Encoded protein: CAWSVGAHNSPLHF.

This sequence joins TRBV6-5 and TRBJ1-5, with D tentatively TRBD1 (5 bases). The CDR3 has 15 amino acids. Germline V CDR1 and CDR2: MNHEY, SVGAGI. Trimming stripped 2 bases from V and 1 base from J, with 9 bases between. CDR3 region: CASSYTGGSNQPQHF. CDR3 nucleotide sequence: TGTGCCAGCAGTTACACCGGGGGGAGCAATCAGCCCCAGCATTTT.

This chain uses TRBV6-2 or TRBV6-3 with TRBJ1-1, with D maybe TRBD1 (5 bases). Germline V gene lookup returns CDR1 MNHEY and CDR2 SVGEGT. Between the trimmed V and J ends, which lost 2 bases and 9 bases, there was a span of 13 bases. There are 13 residues in the CDR3. CDR3 DNA sequence: TGTGCCAGCAGTTACGGGGCGGATACTAAAGCTTTCTTT. Translating it yields CASSYGADTKAFF.

The chain links TRBV7-6 to TRBJ1-1; D unresolved. This CDR3 is built from 11 residues. The V end lost 3 bases, the J end lost 6 bases, and 5 bases lay between the germline ends. Germline loops: CDR1 SGHVS, CDR2 FNYEAQ. The CDR3 DNA is TGTGCCAGCAGCTTGGGGTCTGAAGCTTTCTTT. Translating gives CASSLGSEAFF. Looking up the rest from reference TRBV7-6 and TRBJ1-1 gives the full variable domain: GAGVSQSPRYKVTKRGQDVALRCDPISGHVSLYWYRQALGQGPEFLTYFNYEAQQDKSGLPNDRFSAERPEGSISTLTIQRTEQRDSAMYRCASSLGSEAFFGQGTRLTVV.

The chain links TRBV5-1 to TRBJ2-5, with 8 bases lining up with TRBD2. Germline lookup yields CDR1 SGHRS and CDR2 YFSETQ. With V trimmed by 2 bases and J by 5 bases, 2 bases remained unmatched. The CDR3 sequence is 13 residues long. The CDR3 nucleotides are TGCGCCAGCAGCTTTACTAGCGGCGAGACCCAGTACTTC. This translates into CASSFTSGETQYF.

The V call is TRBV19, the J call TRBJ1-2; 8 nucleotides line up with TRBD1. With V trimmed by 4 bases and J by 4 bases, 5 bases remained unmatched. The CDR3 has 14 amino acids. Germline CDR1 reads LNHDA; CDR2 reads SQIVND (reference sequence). The CDR3 DNA is TGTGCCAGTAGTAAGGACAGGGTCCCCTATGGCTACACCTTC. Protein: CASSKDRVPYGYTF.

The rearrangement uses TRBV18 and TRBJ1-3; D remains unclear. V was pared by 5 bases and J by 0 bases, with 8 bases between. This CDR3 comprises 14 residues. Germline lookup yields CDR1 KGHSH and CDR2 LQKENI. The CDR3: CASSLADSGNTIYF. DNA for the CDR3: TGTGCCAGCTCATTGGCGGACTCTGGAAACACCATATATTTT.

The J gene is TRBJ1-4, the V gene TRBV2; D is possibly TRBD1 (6 bases). Germline V CDR1 and CDR2: SNHLY, FYNNEI. Trimming shortened V by 6 bases and J by 4 bases, and 15 bases separated the two germline ends. This CDR3 spans 15 amino acids. The CDR3 loop reads CASRPRGGYNEKLFF. Written as DNA, the CDR3 is TGTGCCAGCAGACCGAGAGGGGGGTATAATGAAAAACTGTTTTTT. Variable domain in full (rest from reference TRBV2 and TRBJ1-4): EPEVTQTPSHQVTQMGQEVILRCVPISNHLYFYWYRQILGQKVEFLVSFYNNEISEKSEIFDDQFSVERPDGSNFTLKIRSTKLEDSAMYFCASRPRGGYNEKLFFGSGTQLSVL.

This chain uses TRBV5-1 with TRBJ1-1; D unclear. The CDR3 covers 11 residues. The ends were cut back, 5 bases at V and 7 bases at J, with 9 bases in the middle. Germline V lookup: CDR1 SGHRS, CDR2 YFSETQ. DNA for the CDR3: TGCGCCAGCAGTTATAGTGGTGAAGCTTTCTTT. Amino acid sequence: CASSYSGEAFF.

This sequence joins TRBV24-1 and TRBJ2-2; D is ambiguous. Germline CDR1 is KGHDR and CDR2 is SFDVKD. CDR3 length: 13 residues. Trimming took off 9 bases at V and 3 bases at J, with 10 bases between the two ends. Here the CDR3 DNA reads TGTGCCACCTCACCCCATTACACCGGGGAGCTGTTTTTT. Protein sequence: CATSPHYTGELFF.

This chain links TRBV5-5 with TRBJ1-5; possibly TRBD1 for D (5 bases). This CDR3 has 15 amino acids. Trimming cost V 0 bases and J 1 base, with 8 bases left between them. CDR1 SGHKS and CDR2 YYEKEE come from the germline V gene (reference sequence). In nucleotides, the CDR3 is TGTGCCAGCAGCTTGGGTGCAGGGAGCAATCAGCCCCAGCATTTT. Translated: CASSLGAGSNQPQHF. The full variable domain, in which reference TRBV5-5 and TRBJ1-5 provide the parts outside the CDR3, is DAGVTQSPTHLIKTRGQQVTLRCSPISGHKSVSWYQQVLGQGPQFIFQYYEKEERGRGNFPDRFSARQFPNYSSELNVNALLLGDSALYLCASSLGAGSNQPQHFGDGTRLSIL.

The rearrangement links TRBV19 to TRBJ1-5; D gene ambiguous. CDR1 is LNHDA and CDR2 is SQIVND in the germline V gene (reference sequence). V lost 3 bases, J lost 6 bases, and 9 bases lay in between. The CDR3 is 13 residues long. The CDR3 DNA is TGTGCCAGTAGTATGACTGCGGGTCAGCCCCAGCATTTT. Translated, it gives CASSMTAGQPQHF.

The V call is TRBV19, the J call TRBJ1-5; D gene uncertain. Germline CDR1 LNHDA, CDR2 SQIVND (reference sequence). The CDR3 runs to 14 residues. The germline V and J ends were trimmed by 7 bases and 6 bases, with 16 bases remaining between them. CDR3 bases: TGTGCCAGTACCACATCCGGGGTAGGTCAGCCCCAGCATTTT. The encoded protein is CASTTSGVGQPQHF.

The chain couples TRBV3-1 (or the pseudogene TRBV3-2) to TRBJ1-1; D is unresolved. The CDR3 extends over 11 amino acids. Germline CDR1 and CDR2: LGHDT and YNNKEL (reference sequence). V was cut by 4 bases and J by 12 bases, with 12 bases left in between. This CDR3 reads CASSLARKTFF. DNA for the CDR3: TGTGCCAGCAGCCTTGCAAGGAAAACTTTCTTT.

J is TRBJ2-5 and V is TRBV4-1; D may be TRBD2 (5 bases). The V end lost 1 base, the J end lost 3 bases, and 15 bases lay between the germline ends. This CDR3 region has 16 residues. Germline CDR1 is MGHRA and CDR2 is YSYEKL. CDR3 amino acids: CASSQAGIGGEETQYF. CDR3 DNA sequence: TGCGCCAGCAGCCAAGCGGGGATAGGAGGAGAAGAGACCCAGTACTTC.